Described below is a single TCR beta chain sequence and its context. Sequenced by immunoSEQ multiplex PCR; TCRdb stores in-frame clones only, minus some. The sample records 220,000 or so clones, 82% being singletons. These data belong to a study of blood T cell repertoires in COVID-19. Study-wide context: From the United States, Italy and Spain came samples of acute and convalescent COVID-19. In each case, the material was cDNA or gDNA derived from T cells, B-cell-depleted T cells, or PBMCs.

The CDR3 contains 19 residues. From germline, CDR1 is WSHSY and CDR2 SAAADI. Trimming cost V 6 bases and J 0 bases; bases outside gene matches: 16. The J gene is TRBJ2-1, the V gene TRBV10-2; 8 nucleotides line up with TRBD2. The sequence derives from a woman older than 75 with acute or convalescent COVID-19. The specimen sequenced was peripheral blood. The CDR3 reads CASSTTGGLAWTSYNEQFF. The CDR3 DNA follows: TGCGCCAGCAGCACAACCGGCGGACTAGCTTGGACCTCCTACAATGAGCAGTTCTTC.